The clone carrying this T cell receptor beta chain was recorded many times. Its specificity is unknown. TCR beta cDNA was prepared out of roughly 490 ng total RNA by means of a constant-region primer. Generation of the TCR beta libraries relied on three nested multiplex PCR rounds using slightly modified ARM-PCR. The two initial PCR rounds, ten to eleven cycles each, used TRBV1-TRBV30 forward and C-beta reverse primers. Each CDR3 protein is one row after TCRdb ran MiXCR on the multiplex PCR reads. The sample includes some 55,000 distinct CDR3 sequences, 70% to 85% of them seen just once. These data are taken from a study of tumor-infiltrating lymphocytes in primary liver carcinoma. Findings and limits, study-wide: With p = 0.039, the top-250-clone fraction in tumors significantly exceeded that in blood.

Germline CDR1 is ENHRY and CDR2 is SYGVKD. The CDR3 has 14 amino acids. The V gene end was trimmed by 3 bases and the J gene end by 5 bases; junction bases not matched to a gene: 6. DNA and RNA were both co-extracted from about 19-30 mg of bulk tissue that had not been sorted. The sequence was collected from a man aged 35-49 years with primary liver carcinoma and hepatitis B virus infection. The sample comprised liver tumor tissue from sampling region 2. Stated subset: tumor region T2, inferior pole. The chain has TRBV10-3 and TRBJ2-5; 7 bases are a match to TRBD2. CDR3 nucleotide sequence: TGTGCCATCAGTGACGGGCAGGGAGGGGAGACCCAGTACTTC. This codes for CAISDGQGGETQYF.